This is a list of T cell receptor beta chains from one sample in a study of regulatory T cells in long-lasting Graves disease. TCRdb fed the multiplex PCR reads into MiXCR, producing one record per CDR3 protein. Of 450,000 to 500,000 distinct CDR3 sequences in the sample, roughly 17% are singletons; the top ten hold over 9%. These data are also associated with another study on T cells in Graves' hyperthyroidism and ophthalmopathy.

Sample: peripheral blood mononuclear cells (PBMCs), taken at new diagnosis, from a patient treated with antithyroid drugs. The receptors were gathered from a man in his forties or fifties with Graves disease. The CDR3 runs from the conserved cysteine through the conserved F or W. Each record gives: CDR3 protein, CDR3 DNA, clone size, V gene, J gene, D gene. D genes are given only for firm matches. The size field is filled for only some rows; it gives once, few, many or a size class.

CDR3: CASRRGQGAQYF
DNA: TGTGCCAGCAGGAGGGGACAGGGAGCCCAGTACTTC
size: many
V: TRBV27
J: TRBJ2-5
D: TRBD1

CDR3: CASSEAAGTVGYTF
DNA: TGTGCCAGCAGTGAAGCGGCGGGGACCGTGGGCTACACCTTC
size: few
V: TRBV6-1
J: TRBJ1-2
D: .

CDR3: CAISESYPPQETQYF
DNA: TGTGCCATCAGTGAGTCGTATCCCCCCCAAGAGACCCAGTACTTC
size: .
V: TRBV10-3
J: TRBJ2-5
D: .

CDR3: CASSPPGSGSLNEQFF
DNA: TGCGCCAGCAGCCCACCAGGTAGCGGGAGTTTGAATGAGCAGTTCTTC
size: many
V: TRBV5-1
J: TRBJ2-1
D: TRBD2

CDR3: CSARVTHSYEQYF
DNA: TGCAGTGCTAGAGTTACTCATTCCTACGAGCAGTACTTC
size: few
V: TRBV20-1
J: TRBJ2-7
D: .

CDR3: CASIQSGTVDNEQFF
DNA: TGTGCCAGCATACAGTCCGGGACAGTAGACAATGAGCAGTTCTTC
size: many
V: TRBV2
J: TRBJ2-1
D: TRBD1

CDR3: CASSNIPGTLPPEKLFF
DNA: TGTGCCAGCAGTAACATACCCGGGACACTTCCCCCTGAAAAACTGTTTTTT
size: many
V: TRBV28
J: TRBJ1-4
D: .

CDR3: CSSSLVGQPQHF
DNA: TGCAGTTCATCGTTGGTAGGTCAGCCCCAGCATTTT
size: .
V: TRBV20-1
J: TRBJ1-5
D: .

CDR3: CATSRVTTRFYEQFF
DNA: TGCGCCACCAGCAGAGTAACAACCCGTTTTTATGAGCAGTTCTTC
size: many
V: TRBV15
J: TRBJ2-1
D: .

CDR3: CSALLIKTYNEQFF
DNA: TGCAGTGCTCTCCTGATCAAAACTTACAATGAGCAGTTCTTC
size: many
V: TRBV20-1
J: TRBJ2-1
D: .

CDR3: CSARTSESYEQYF
DNA: TGCAGTGCTAGAACGAGCGAGAGCTACGAGCAGTACTTC
size: few
V: TRBV20-1
J: TRBJ2-7
D: .

CDR3: CSASPLAENYEQYF
DNA: TGCAGTGCTAGCCCCCTCGCGGAGAACTACGAGCAGTACTTC
size: few
V: TRBV20-1
J: TRBJ2-7
D: .

CDR3: CASSRRLAGVGTDTQYF
DNA: TGTGCCAGCAGCCGCCGACTAGCGGGAGTGGGCACAGATACGCAGTATTTT
size: few
V: TRBV28
J: TRBJ2-3
D: TRBD2

CDR3: CASSESRRRGEQYF
DNA: TGTGCCAGCAGTGAATCAAGGCGGAGGGGAGAGCAGTACTTC
size: many
V: TRBV25-1
J: TRBJ2-7
D: .

CDR3: CSARVGQFNQPQHF
DNA: TGCAGTGCTAGAGTTGGACAGTTCAATCAGCCCCAGCATTTT
size: .
V: TRBV20-1
J: TRBJ1-5
D: .

CDR3: CASSSRGGPTYNEQFF
DNA: TGTGCCAGCAGCTCCCGGGGAGGGCCCACCTACAATGAGCAGTTCTTC
size: .
V: TRBV7-2
J: TRBJ2-1
D: TRBD2

CDR3: CASSVKPPGQGYEQFF
DNA: TGTGCCAGCAGTGTGAAACCCCCGGGACAGGGATATGAGCAGTTCTTC
size: many
V: TRBV2
J: TRBJ2-1
D: TRBD1

CDR3: CASSLEIGEQYF
DNA: TGTGCCAGCAGCTTAGAAATTGGGGAGCAGTACTTC
size: many
V: TRBV11-2
J: TRBJ2-7
D: .

CDR3: CASSPLPYNEQFF
DNA: TGTGCCAGCAGCCCCCTTCCTTACAATGAGCAGTTCTTC
size: many
V: TRBV11-2
J: TRBJ2-1
D: .

CDR3: CASSPRTGQTDTQYF
DNA: TGTGCCAGTAGTCCTCGGACAGGGCAGACAGATACGCAGTATTTT
size: few
V: TRBV19
J: TRBJ2-3
D: TRBD1

CDR3: CATSVEDNYGYTF
DNA: TGTGCCACCAGTGTTGAGGATAACTATGGCTACACCTTC
size: few
V: TRBV24-1
J: TRBJ1-2
D: .

CDR3: CASSVGIGGNTIYF
DNA: TGTGCCAGCAGCGTAGGGATCGGTGGAAACACCATATATTTT
size: .
V: TRBV9
J: TRBJ1-3
D: .

CDR3: CASSYSGQPNYGYTF
DNA: TGTGCCAGCAGTTACTCAGGACAGCCTAACTATGGCTACACCTTC
size: many
V: TRBV6-9
J: TRBJ1-2
D: .

CDR3: CARTSGRVSYNEQFF
DNA: TGTGCCAGAACTAGCGGGAGGGTCTCCTACAATGAGCAGTTCTTC
size: .
V: TRBV11-3
J: TRBJ2-1
D: TRBD2

CDR3: CASSLGSGLAGGTSYNEQFF
DNA: TGTGCCAGCAGCTTAGGCTCGGGACTAGCGGGAGGGACCTCCTACAATGAGCAGTTCTTC
size: few
V: TRBV7-9
J: TRBJ2-1
D: TRBD2

CDR3: CSAHGLAGSYEQYF
DNA: TGCAGTGCCCACGGACTAGCGGGCTCCTACGAGCAGTACTTC
size: .
V: TRBV20-1
J: TRBJ2-7
D: TRBD2

CDR3: CASSYRAGSYNEQFF
DNA: TGCGCCAGCAGCTACCGAGCGGGTTCCTACAATGAGCAGTTCTTC
size: few
V: TRBV5-1
J: TRBJ2-1
D: .

CDR3: CASSRGSSYNEQFF
DNA: TGTGCCAGCAGCCGCGGGAGCTCCTACAATGAGCAGTTCTTC
size: many
V: TRBV2
J: TRBJ2-1
D: TRBD2

CDR3: CASSPLRGLSDEQFF
DNA: TGTGCCAGCAGCCCGCTCCGAGGGTTGAGCGATGAGCAGTTCTTC
size: many
V: TRBV11-1
J: TRBJ2-1
D: .

CDR3: CSVELADTQYF
DNA: TGCAGCGTTGAACTAGCAGATACGCAGTATTTT
size: .
V: TRBV29-1
J: TRBJ2-3
D: .

CDR3: CASSWTDSNQPQHF
DNA: TGTGCCAGTAGTTGGACGGATAGCAATCAGCCCCAGCATTTT
size: .
V: TRBV19
J: TRBJ1-5
D: .

CDR3: CAIRIVPASNEKLFF
DNA: TGTGCCATCAGAATTGTCCCAGCTTCTAATGAAAAACTGTTTTTT
size: few
V: TRBV10-3
J: TRBJ1-4
D: .

CDR3: CSARELGQTGEQYF
DNA: TGCAGTGCTAGAGAGTTGGGACAGACCGGGGAGCAGTACTTC
size: .
V: TRBV20-1
J: TRBJ2-7
D: TRBD1

CDR3: CATSDVGEETQYF
DNA: TGTGCCACCAGTGACGTGGGAGAAGAGACCCAGTACTTC
size: .
V: TRBV24-1
J: TRBJ2-5
D: .

CDR3: CSVERFGGFTEAFF
DNA: TGCAGCGTTGAGAGGTTCGGTGGTTTCACTGAAGCTTTCTTT
size: .
V: TRBV29-1
J: TRBJ1-1
D: .

CDR3: CAWSPGGSYEQFF
DNA: TGTGCCTGGTCGCCAGGGGGAAGCTACGAGCAGTTCTTC
size: .
V: TRBV30
J: TRBJ2-1
D: TRBD1

CDR3: CASSKRGARGTDEQYF
DNA: TGTGCCAGCAGCAAAAGGGGGGCCAGGGGCACTGACGAGCAGTACTTC
size: .
V: TRBV7-9
J: TRBJ2-7
D: .

CDR3: CASSQGDGLGGSQYF
DNA: TGTGCCAGCAGCCAGGGTGATGGACTAGGGGGGTCCCAGTACTTC
size: many
V: TRBV4-2
J: TRBJ2-5
D: .

CDR3: CASRRDLLYNEQFF
DNA: TGTGCCAGCAGACGGGACCTGCTTTACAATGAGCAGTTCTTC
size: many
V: TRBV28
J: TRBJ2-1
D: .

CDR3: CASSPRREPNEQFF
DNA: TGTGCCAGCAGTCCGAGGCGGGAGCCCAATGAGCAGTTCTTC
size: many
V: TRBV2
J: TRBJ2-1
D: TRBD2